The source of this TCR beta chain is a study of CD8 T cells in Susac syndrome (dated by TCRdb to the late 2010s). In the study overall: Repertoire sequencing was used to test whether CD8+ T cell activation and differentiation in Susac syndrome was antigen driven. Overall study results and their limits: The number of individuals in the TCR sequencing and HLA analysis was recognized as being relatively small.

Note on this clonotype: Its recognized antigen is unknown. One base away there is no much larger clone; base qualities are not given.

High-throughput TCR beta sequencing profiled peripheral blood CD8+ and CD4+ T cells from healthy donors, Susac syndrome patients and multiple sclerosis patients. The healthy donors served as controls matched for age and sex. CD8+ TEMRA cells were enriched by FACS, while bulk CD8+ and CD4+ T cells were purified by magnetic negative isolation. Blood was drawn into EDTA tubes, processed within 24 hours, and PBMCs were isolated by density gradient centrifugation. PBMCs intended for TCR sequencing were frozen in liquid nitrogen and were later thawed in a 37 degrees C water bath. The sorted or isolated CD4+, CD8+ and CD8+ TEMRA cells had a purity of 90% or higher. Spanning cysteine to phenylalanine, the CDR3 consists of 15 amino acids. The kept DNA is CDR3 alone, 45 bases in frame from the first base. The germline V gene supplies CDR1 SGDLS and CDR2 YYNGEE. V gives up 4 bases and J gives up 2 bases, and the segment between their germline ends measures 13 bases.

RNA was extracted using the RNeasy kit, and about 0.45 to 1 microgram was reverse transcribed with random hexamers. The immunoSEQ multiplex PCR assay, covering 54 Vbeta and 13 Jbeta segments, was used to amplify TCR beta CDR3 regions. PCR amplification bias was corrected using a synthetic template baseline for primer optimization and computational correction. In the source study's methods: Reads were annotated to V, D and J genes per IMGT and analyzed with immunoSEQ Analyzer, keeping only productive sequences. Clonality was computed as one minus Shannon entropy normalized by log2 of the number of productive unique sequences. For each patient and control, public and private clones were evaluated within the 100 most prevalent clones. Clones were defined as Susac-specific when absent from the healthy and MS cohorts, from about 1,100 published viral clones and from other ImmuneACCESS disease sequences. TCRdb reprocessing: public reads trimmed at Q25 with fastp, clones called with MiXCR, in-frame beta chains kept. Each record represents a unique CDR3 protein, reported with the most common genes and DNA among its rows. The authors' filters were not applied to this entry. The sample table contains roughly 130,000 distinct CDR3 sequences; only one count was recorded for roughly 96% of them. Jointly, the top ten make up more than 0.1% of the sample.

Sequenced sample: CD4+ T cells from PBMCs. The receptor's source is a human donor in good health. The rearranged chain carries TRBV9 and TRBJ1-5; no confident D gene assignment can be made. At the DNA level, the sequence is TGTGCCAGCAGCTCGAACAGTGGCGGCAATCAGCCCCAGCATTTT. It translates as CASSSNSGGNQPQHF.